This T cell receptor beta chain emerged from a study of blood T cell repertoires in COVID-19. Study information: The origin of the acute and convalescent COVID-19 samples was the United States, Italy and Spain.

The germline V gene encodes CDR1 MNHEY and CDR2 SVGEGT. CDR3 length: 17 amino acids. V gave up 2 bases and J gave up 3 bases; unmatched junction bases: 9. Data came from immunoSEQ multiplex PCR; TCRdb stores just in-frame clones and leaves some out. The repertoire holds roughly 56,000 clones, with 80% to 90% as singletons. This TCR was recovered from an older woman with COVID-19, enrolled during active disease. The V and J genes are TRBV6-2 or TRBV6-3 and TRBJ2-3, with 9 nucleotides matching TRBD2. Specimen: peripheral blood. The CDR3 region is CASSYKAGAGGTDTQYF. In DNA, the CDR3 is TGTGCCAGCAGTTACAAGGCGGGAGCGGGGGGAACAGATACGCAGTATTTT.